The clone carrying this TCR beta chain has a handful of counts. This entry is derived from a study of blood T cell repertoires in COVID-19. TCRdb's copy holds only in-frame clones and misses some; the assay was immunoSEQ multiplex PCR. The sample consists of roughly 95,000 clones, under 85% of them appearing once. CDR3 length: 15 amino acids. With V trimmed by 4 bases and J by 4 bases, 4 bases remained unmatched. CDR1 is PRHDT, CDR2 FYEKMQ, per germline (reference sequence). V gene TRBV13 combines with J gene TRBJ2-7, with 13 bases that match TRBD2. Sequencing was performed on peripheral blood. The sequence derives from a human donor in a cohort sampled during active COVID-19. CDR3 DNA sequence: TGTGCCAGCAGCTCCGGGACTAGCGGGGAGTACGAGCAGTACTTC. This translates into CASSSGTSGEYEQYF.